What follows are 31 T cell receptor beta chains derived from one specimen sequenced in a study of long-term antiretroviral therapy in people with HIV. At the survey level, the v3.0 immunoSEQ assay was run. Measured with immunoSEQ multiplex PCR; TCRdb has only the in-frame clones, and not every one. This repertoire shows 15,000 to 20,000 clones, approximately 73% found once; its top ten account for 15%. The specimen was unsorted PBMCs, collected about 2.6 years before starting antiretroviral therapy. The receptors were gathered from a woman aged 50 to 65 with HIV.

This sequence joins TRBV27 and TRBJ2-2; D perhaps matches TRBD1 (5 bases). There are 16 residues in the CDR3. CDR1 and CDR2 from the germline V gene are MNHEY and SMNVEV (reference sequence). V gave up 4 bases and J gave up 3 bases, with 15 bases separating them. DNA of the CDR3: TGTGCCAGCAGTTCCGCCCAGGGCCTCCACACCGGGGAGCTGTTTTTT. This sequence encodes CASSSAQGLHTGELFF.

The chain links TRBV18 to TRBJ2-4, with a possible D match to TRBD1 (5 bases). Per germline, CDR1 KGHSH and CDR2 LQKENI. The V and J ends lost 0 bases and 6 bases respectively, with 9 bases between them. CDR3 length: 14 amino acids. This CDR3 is CASSPPSQGNIQYF. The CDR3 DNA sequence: TGTGCCAGCTCACCACCTAGTCAGGGAAACATTCAGTACTTC.

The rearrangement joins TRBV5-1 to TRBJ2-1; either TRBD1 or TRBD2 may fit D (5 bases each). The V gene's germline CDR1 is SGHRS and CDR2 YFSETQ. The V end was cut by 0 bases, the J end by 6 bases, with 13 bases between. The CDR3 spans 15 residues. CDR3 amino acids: CASSLVGPRLNEQFF. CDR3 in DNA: TGCGCCAGCAGCTTGGTGGGACCCAGGCTCAATGAGCAGTTCTTC.

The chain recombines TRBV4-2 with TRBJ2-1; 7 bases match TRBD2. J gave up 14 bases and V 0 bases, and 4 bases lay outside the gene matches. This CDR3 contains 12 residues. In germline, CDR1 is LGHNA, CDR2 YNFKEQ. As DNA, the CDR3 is TGTGCCAGCAGCCAAGATTCAGCGGGGAAGTTCTTC. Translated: CASSQDSAGKFF.

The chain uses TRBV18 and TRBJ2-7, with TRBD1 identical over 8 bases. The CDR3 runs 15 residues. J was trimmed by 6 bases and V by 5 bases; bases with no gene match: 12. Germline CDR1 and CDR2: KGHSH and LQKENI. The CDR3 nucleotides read TGTGCCAGCTCAACCGTTCCCGGACAGGGTTCCGAGCAGTACGTC. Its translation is CASSTVPGQGSEQYV.

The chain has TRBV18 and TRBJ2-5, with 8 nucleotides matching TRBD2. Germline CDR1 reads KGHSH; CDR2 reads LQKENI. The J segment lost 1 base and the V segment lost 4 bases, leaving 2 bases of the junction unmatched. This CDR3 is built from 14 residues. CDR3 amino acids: CASSHGGGQETQYF. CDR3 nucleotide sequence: TGTGCCAGCTCACACGGGGGGGGCCAAGAGACCCAGTACTTC.

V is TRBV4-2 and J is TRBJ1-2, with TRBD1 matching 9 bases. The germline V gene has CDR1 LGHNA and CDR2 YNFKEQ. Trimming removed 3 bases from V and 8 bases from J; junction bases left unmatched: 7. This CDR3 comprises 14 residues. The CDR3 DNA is TGTGCCAGCAGCCAGGCACAGGGGGCGGGGGGCTACACCTTC. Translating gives CASSQAQGAGGYTF.

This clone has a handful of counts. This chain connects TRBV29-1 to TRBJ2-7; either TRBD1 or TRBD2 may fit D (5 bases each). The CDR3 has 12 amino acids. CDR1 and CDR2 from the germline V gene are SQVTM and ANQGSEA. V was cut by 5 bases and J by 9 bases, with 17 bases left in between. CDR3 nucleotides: TGCAGCGTTTGGGAACGAGGGGAAGTGCAGTACTTC. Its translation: CSVWERGEVQYF.

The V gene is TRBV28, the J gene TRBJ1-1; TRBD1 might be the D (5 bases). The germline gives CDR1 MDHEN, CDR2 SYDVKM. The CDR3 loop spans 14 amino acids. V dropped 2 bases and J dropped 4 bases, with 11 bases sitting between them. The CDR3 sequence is CASSLGPQGTEAFF. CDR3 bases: TGTGCCAGCAGTTTAGGCCCCCAGGGCACTGAAGCTTTCTTT.

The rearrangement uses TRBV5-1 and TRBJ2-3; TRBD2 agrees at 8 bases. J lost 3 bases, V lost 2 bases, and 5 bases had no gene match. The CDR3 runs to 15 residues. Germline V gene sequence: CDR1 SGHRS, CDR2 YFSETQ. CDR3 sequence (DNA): TGCGCCAGCAGCTTCGGACTAGCCAATACAGATACGCAGTATTTT. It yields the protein CASSFGLANTDTQYF. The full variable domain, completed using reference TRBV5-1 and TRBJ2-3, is KAGVTQTPRYLIKTRGQQVTLSCSPISGHRSVSWYQQTPGQGLQFLFEYFSETQRNKGNFPGRFSGRQFSNSRSEMNVSTLELGDSALYLCASSFGLANTDTQYFGPGTRLTVL.

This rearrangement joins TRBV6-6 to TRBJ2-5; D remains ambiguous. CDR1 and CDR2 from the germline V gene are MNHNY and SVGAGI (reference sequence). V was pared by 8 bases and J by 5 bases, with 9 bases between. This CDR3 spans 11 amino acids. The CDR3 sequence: CASGMMETQYF. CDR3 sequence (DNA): TGTGCCAGCGGGATGATGGAGACCCAGTACTTC.

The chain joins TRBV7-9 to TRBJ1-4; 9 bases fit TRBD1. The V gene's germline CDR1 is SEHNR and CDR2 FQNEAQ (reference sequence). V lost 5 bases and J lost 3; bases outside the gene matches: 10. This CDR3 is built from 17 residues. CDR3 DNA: TGTGCCAGCAGCATTAGAACAGGGGGCCCATCTAATGAAAAACTGTTTTTT. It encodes CASSIRTGGPSNEKLFF.

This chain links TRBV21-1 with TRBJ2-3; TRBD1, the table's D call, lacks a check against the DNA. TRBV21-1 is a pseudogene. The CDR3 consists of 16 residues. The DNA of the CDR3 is TGTGCCAGCAGCAAGCAGGGTTTGGTGAGCACAGATACGCAGTATTTT. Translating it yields CASSKQGLVSTDTQYF.

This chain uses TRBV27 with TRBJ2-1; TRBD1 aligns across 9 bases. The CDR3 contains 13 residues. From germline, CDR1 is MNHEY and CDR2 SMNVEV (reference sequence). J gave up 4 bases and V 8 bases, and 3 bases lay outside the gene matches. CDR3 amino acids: CASADRGYNEQFF. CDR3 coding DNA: TGTGCCAGCGCGGACAGGGGATACAATGAGCAGTTCTTC.

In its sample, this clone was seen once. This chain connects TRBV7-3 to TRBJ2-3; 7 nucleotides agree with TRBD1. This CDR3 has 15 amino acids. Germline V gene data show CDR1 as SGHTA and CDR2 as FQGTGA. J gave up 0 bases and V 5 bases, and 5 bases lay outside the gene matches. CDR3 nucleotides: TGTGCCAGCAGCCCCGGACAGGCTAGCACAGATACGCAGTATTTT. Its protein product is CASSPGQASTDTQYF.

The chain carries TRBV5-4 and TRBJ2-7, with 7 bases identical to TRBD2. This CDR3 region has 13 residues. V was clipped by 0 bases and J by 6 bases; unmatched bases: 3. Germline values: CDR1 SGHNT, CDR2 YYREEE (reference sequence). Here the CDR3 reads CASSLAREGEQYF. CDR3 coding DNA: TGTGCCAGCAGCTTGGCCAGGGAGGGCGAGCAGTACTTC.

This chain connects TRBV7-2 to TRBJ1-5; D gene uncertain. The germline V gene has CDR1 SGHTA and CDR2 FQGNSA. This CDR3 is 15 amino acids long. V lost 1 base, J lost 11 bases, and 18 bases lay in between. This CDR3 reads CASSLDNRQSVTQHF. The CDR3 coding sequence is TGTGCCAGCAGCTTAGACAATCGGCAGTCAGTGACCCAGCATTTT.

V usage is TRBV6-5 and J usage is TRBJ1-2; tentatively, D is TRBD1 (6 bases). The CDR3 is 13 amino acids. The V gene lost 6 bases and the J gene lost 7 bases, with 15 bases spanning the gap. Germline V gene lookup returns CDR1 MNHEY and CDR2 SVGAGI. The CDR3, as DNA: TGTGCCAGCAGGATGACAGGACGACTTGGCTACACCTTC. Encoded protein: CASRMTGRLGYTF.

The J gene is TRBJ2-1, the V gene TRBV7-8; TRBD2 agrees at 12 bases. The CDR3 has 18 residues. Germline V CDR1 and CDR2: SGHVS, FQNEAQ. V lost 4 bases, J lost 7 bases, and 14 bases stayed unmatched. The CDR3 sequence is CASSSSLASGGAVNEQFF. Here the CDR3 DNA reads TGTGCCAGCAGCTCCAGCTTGGCTAGCGGGGGGGCGGTAAATGAGCAGTTCTTC. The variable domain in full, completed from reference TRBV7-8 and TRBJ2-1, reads GAGVSQSPRYKVAKRGQDVALRCDPISGHVSLFWYQQALGQGPEFLTYFQNEAQLDKSGLPSDRFFAERPEGSVSTLKIQRTQQEDSAVYLCASSSSLASGGAVNEQFFGPGTRLTVL.

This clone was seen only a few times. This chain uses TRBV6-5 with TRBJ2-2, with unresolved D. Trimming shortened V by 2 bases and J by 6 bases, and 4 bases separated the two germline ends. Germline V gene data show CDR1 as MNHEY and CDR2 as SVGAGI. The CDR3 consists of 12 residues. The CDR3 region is CASSYGAGELFF. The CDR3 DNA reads TGTGCCAGCAGTTACGGGGCCGGGGAGCTGTTTTTT.

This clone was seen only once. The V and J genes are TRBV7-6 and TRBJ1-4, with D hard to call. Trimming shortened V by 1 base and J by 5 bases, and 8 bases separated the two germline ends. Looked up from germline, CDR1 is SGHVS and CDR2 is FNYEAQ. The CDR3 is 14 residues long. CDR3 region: CASSLGQKNEKLFF. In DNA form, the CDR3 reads TGTGCCAGCAGCTTAGGCCAGAAGAATGAAAAACTGTTTTTT.

The CDR3: CASSQNTGELFF. In DNA form, the CDR3 reads TGTGCCAGCAGCCAGAACACCGGGGAGCTGTTTTTT. The chain is built from TRBV11-2 and TRBJ2-2; D is unclear. V lost 5 bases, J lost 1 base, and 2 bases lay in between. This CDR3 spans 12 amino acids. Germline lookup yields CDR1 SGHAT and CDR2 FQNNGV.

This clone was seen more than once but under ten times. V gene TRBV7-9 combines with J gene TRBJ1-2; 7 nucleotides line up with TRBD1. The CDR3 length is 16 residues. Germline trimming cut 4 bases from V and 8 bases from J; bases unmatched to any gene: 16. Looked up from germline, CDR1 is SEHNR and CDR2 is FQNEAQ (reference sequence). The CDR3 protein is CASSSLIDREYVGYTF. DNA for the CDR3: TGTGCCAGCAGCTCCCTGATAGACAGGGAGTACGTCGGCTACACCTTC.

The CDR3 spells CASSLLPGEQETQYF. The CDR3 nucleotides read TGCGCCAGCAGCTTGTTACCCGGGGAACAAGAGACCCAGTACTTC. J is TRBJ2-5 and V is TRBV5-1, with D maybe TRBD2 (5 bases). The CDR3 runs to 15 residues. V was cut by 1 base and J by 2 bases, with 12 bases left in between. From germline, CDR1 is SGHRS and CDR2 YFSETQ.

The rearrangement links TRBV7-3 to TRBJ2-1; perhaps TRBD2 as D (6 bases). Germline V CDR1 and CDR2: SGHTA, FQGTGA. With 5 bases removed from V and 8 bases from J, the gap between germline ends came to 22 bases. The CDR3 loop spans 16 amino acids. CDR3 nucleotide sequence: TGTGCCAGCAGCGCGGGACCGGGCAGAGGGCCTGATGAGCAGTTCTTC. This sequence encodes CASSAGPGRGPDEQFF.

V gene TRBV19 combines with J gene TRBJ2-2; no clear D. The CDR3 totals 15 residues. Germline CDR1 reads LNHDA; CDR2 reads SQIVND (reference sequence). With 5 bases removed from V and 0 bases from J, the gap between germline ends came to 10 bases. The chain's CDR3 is CASSHPTTNTGELFF. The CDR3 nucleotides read TGTGCCAGTAGTCACCCCACTACGAACACCGGGGAGCTGTTTTTT.

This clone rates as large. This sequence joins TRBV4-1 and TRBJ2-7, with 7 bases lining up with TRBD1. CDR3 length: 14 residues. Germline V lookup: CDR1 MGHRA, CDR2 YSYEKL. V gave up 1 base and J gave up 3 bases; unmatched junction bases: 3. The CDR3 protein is CASSQGWTGYEQYF. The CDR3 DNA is TGCGCCAGCAGCCAAGGGTGGACAGGCTACGAGCAGTACTTC.

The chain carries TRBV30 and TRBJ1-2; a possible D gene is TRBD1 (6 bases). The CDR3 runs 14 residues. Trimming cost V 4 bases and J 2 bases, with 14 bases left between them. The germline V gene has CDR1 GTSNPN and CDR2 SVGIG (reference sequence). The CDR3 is CAWTPRTVNYGYTF. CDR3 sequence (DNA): TGTGCCTGGACTCCCCGGACAGTGAACTATGGCTACACCTTC.

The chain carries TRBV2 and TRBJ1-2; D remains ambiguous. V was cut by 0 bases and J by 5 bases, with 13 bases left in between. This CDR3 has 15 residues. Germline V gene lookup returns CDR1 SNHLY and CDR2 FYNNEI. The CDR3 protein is CASSEADRYPYGYTF. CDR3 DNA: TGTGCCAGCAGTGAAGCGGACCGCTACCCGTATGGCTACACCTTC.

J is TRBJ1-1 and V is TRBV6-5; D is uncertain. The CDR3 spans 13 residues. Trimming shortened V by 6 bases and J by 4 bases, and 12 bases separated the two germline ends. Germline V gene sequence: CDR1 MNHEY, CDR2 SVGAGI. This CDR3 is CASSPRRGTEAFF. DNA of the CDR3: TGTGCCAGCAGCCCCCGCCGGGGCACTGAAGCTTTCTTT.

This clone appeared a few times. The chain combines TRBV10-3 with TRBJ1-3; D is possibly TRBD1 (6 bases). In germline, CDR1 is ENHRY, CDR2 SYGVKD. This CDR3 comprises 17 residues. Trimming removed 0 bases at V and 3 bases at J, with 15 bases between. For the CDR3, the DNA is TGTGCCATCAGTGAGTCGATCGGGGGGCAATTTGGAAACACCATATATTTT. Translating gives CAISESIGGQFGNTIYF.